The 20 T cell receptor beta chains presented below share a single source sample, sequenced in a study of T cell repertoires in cytomegalovirus infection. TCRdb reprocessed the reads via MiXCR and lists one record per CDR3 protein. The data hold approximately 190,000 distinct CDR3 sequences, with 28% observed a single time. Sequencing used PBMCs. These receptors all stem from a human donor in good health (CMV status not recorded). Some clones in this sample may be carry-over from other donors' samples.

V is TRBV2 and J is TRBJ1-1, with D possibly TRBD1 on 5 matching bases. The V end was cut by 6 bases, the J end by 3 bases, with 14 bases between. CDR3 length: 14 amino acids. Germline loops: CDR1 SNHLY, CDR2 FYNNEI. The CDR3 DNA is TGTGCCAGCAGGGCCCGGGACGGATACACTGAAGCTTTCTTT. This gives the protein CASRARDGYTEAFF. Full variable domain (outside the CDR3, taken from reference TRBV2 and TRBJ1-1): EPEVTQTPSHQVTQMGQEVILRCVPISNHLYFYWYRQILGQKVEFLVSFYNNEISEKSEIFDDQFSVERPDGSNFTLKIRSTKLEDSAMYFCASRARDGYTEAFFGQGTRLTVV.

This clonotype showed up many times. The chain links TRBV7-9 to TRBJ2-1; TRBD2 matches 7 bases. The CDR3 has 15 amino acids. CDR1 is SEHNR, CDR2 FQNEAQ, per germline (reference sequence). With V trimmed by 2 bases and J by 5 bases, 6 bases remained unmatched. The chain's CDR3 is CASSLSSGANNEQFF. The CDR3 nucleotides are TGTGCCAGCAGCTTAAGCAGCGGGGCAAACAATGAGCAGTTCTTC.

Many counts were recorded for this clonotype. V gene TRBV27 combines with J gene TRBJ2-7; D possibly corresponds to TRBD1 (6 bases). The CDR3 is made up of 12 amino acids. Germline CDR1 MNHEY, CDR2 SMNVEV (reference sequence). The ends were cut back, 5 bases at V and 4 bases at J, with 9 bases in the middle. CDR3: CASSKQGYEQYF. Here the CDR3 DNA reads TGTGCCAGCAGTAAACAGGGTTACGAGCAGTACTTC.

This clonotype was seen a few times. The chain uses TRBV4-1 and TRBJ1-2; D might be TRBD1 (6 bases). V lost 1 base and J lost 2, with 11 bases in between. The CDR3 loop spans 15 amino acids. CDR1 MGHRA and CDR2 YSYEKL come from the germline V gene. Here the CDR3 DNA reads TGCGCCAGCAGCCAAGGAAGGACAGCCAACTATGGCTACACCTTC. Translated, it gives CASSQGRTANYGYTF.

This clonotype has a handful of counts. V is TRBV30 and J is TRBJ1-1, with D unclear. The CDR3 has 13 amino acids. Per germline, CDR1 GTSNPN and CDR2 SVGIG (reference sequence). V was shortened by 3 bases and J by 9 bases, with 17 bases between the two germline ends. This CDR3 reads CAWRAGRERKAFF. For the CDR3, the DNA is TGTGCCTGGAGGGCTGGTAGGGAGAGGAAAGCTTTCTTT.

The chain recombines TRBV14 with TRBJ2-3, with D possibly matching TRBD1 (5 bases). V was shortened by 0 bases and J by 12 bases, with 13 bases between the two germline ends. There are 13 residues in the CDR3. Germline CDR1 is SGHDN and CDR2 is FVKESK. The CDR3 region is CASSQDRARPQYF. CDR3 DNA sequence: TGTGCCAGCAGCCAAGACAGGGCGCGTCCCCAGTATTTT.

This clonotype was seen once. This sequence may be a read error, since a much larger clone differs from it by one base. This chain joins TRBV7-2 and TRBJ1-2; D is unclear. This CDR3 has 14 residues. V was pared by 5 bases and J by 2 bases, with 12 bases between. Germline CDR1 reads SGHTA; CDR2 reads FQGNSA. DNA for the CDR3: TGTGCCAGCAGCGTCGGTGGATCAAACTATGGCTACACCTTC. Encoded protein: CASSVGGSNYGYTF.

The sample holds a few counts of this clonotype. J is TRBJ2-5 and V is TRBV29-1; D possibly corresponds to TRBD1 (5 bases). The length of the CDR3 is 12 residues. Germline lookup yields CDR1 SQVTM and CDR2 ANQGSEA. Trimming cost V 5 bases and J 2 bases, with 9 bases left between them. The CDR3 sequence: CSVRQSQETQYF. The CDR3 DNA is TGCAGCGTTAGACAGTCACAAGAGACCCAGTACTTC.

The table lists this clonotype with a few counts. The chain recombines TRBV28 with TRBJ1-1, with a tentative D call TRBD1 (6 bases). V gave up 8 bases and J gave up 7 bases, with 14 bases separating them. The germline CDR1 and CDR2 sequences are MDHEN and SYDVKM. The CDR3 is 12 residues long. The CDR3 reads CASEGGWGEAFF. The CDR3 coding sequence is TGTGCCAGCGAGGGGGGTTGGGGTGAAGCTTTCTTT.

The chain joins TRBV6-6 to TRBJ1-6; tentatively, D is TRBD1 (6 bases). The CDR3 spans 18 residues. Trimming shortened V by 2 bases and J by 0 bases, and 14 bases separated the two germline ends. The germline V gene has CDR1 MNHNY and CDR2 SVGAGI (reference sequence). CDR3 residues: CASSYTSQGSSYNSPLHF. The CDR3 region has the DNA TGTGCCAGCAGTTACACTTCGCAGGGGAGCTCCTATAATTCACCCCTCCACTTT.

The chain couples TRBV5-1 to TRBJ1-1; D not certain. Germline loops: CDR1 SGHRS, CDR2 YFSETQ. V lost 0 bases to trimming and J lost 6 bases, with 15 bases between them. The length of the CDR3 is 15 residues. In DNA form, the CDR3 reads TGCGCCAGCAGCTTGGCCCAAGAGCCAGGCTCTGAAGCTTTCTTT. Encoded protein: CASSLAQEPGSEAFF. Based on the CDR3 plus reference TRBV5-1 and TRBJ1-1, the full variable domain is KAGVTQTPRYLIKTRGQQVTLSCSPISGHRSVSWYQQTPGQGLQFLFEYFSETQRNKGNFPGRFSGRQFSNSRSEMNVSTLELGDSALYLCASSLAQEPGSEAFFGQGTRLTVV.

The rearrangement uses TRBV6-6 and TRBJ2-7, with D tentatively TRBD1 (5 bases). The CDR3 is made up of 13 amino acids. The V and J ends lost 3 bases and 7 bases respectively, with 13 bases between them. Germline CDR1 reads MNHNY; CDR2 reads SVGAGI (reference sequence). As DNA, the CDR3 is TGTGCCAGCAGTTATTCGACAGAAGGAGAGCAGTACTTC. Translation gives CASSYSTEGEQYF.

The chain links TRBV7-9 to TRBJ1-4, with a possible D match to TRBD1 (5 bases). V lost 5 bases, J lost 5 bases, and 18 bases lay in between. Germline V gene data show CDR1 as SEHNR and CDR2 as FQNEAQ (reference sequence). The CDR3 loop spans 16 amino acids. The DNA of the CDR3 is TGTGCCAGCAGCAGGAAGCAGGGCACAAAAAATGAAAAACTGTTTTTT. Translating gives CASSRKQGTKNEKLFF.

This clonotype appeared a few times. This chain links TRBV30 with TRBJ1-6; 9 bases match TRBD1. The trim removed 2 bases at V and 14 bases at J, leaving 13 bases unmatched. Germline assignment: CDR1 GTSNPN and CDR2 SVGIG (reference sequence). CDR3 length: 15 residues. The CDR3 bases are TGTGCCTGGAGTAGACAGGGGGATCTGGGGCGGACCCTCCACTTT. Its translation is CAWSRQGDLGRTLHF. The whole variable domain, filled in from reference TRBV30 and TRBJ1-6, reads SQTIHQWPATLVQPVGSPLSLECTVEGTSNPNLYWYRQAAGRGLQLLFYSVGIGQISSEVPQNLSASRPQDRQFILSSKKLLLSDSGFYLCAWSRQGDLGRTLHFGNGTRLTVT.

This clonotype appeared many times. The rearrangement joins TRBV25-1 to TRBJ1-4, with a possible D match to TRBD1 (5 bases). V lost 4 bases to trimming and J lost 4 bases, with 10 bases between them. CDR3 size: 14 residues. The germline gives CDR1 MGHDK, CDR2 SYGVNS. CDR3 residues: CASSGDGGNEKLFF. CDR3 DNA sequence: TGTGCCAGCAGTGGGGACGGCGGTAATGAAAAACTGTTTTTT.

The rearrangement uses TRBV20-1 and TRBJ2-7, with TRBD1 matching over 8 bases. CDR1 is DFQATT and CDR2 is SNEGSKA in the germline V gene (reference sequence). This CDR3 is 15 amino acids long. After removal of 3 bases from V and 2 bases from J, the junction contained 9 bases not matched to a gene. The CDR3 DNA reads as TGCAGTGCTAGGGCCGGGACAGGCCCTACCTACGAGCAGTACTTC. The encoded protein is CSARAGTGPTYEQYF.

The rearrangement links TRBV20-1 to TRBJ2-1; D unresolved. Germline-derived CDR1 and CDR2 are DFQATT and SNEGSKA (reference sequence). V was cut by 3 bases and J by 10 bases, with 16 bases left in between. This CDR3 has 13 amino acids. CDR3 bases: TGCAGTGCTAGTTTTCTCAGGTCGTACGAGCAGTTCTTC. Translated: CSASFLRSYEQFF.

This clonotype showed up just a few times. V and J are TRBV4-2 and TRBJ1-2, with D unclear. Germline V CDR1 and CDR2: LGHNA, YNFKEQ. Trimming took 4 bases from V and 4 from J, leaving 16 bases between them. The CDR3 totals 15 residues. The CDR3 nucleotides read TGTGCCAGCAGCCTCTTTGGAGGAGAGACCTATGGCTACACCTTC. As protein: CASSLFGGETYGYTF.

The chain links TRBV7-9 to TRBJ1-6; D possibly corresponds to TRBD1 (5 bases). Germline values: CDR1 SEHNR, CDR2 FQNEAQ (reference sequence). The CDR3 is 15 residues long. Trimming shortened V by 2 bases and J by 8 bases, and 13 bases separated the two germline ends. CDR3 loop: CASSLTRVTDSPLHF. CDR3 coding DNA: TGTGCCAGCAGCTTAACCAGGGTTACGGATTCACCCCTCCACTTT.

This chain connects TRBV5-1 to TRBJ2-7, with TRBD2 matching over 8 bases. V trimming: 0 bases; J trimming: 2 bases; junction bases outside the gene matches: 4. CDR1 and CDR2 from the germline V gene are SGHRS and YFSETQ. The CDR3 sequence is 15 residues long. The CDR3 bases are TGCGCCAGCAGCTTGGTCGCGGGGGGTACCTACGAGCAGTACTTC. It codes for CASSLVAGGTYEQYF.